The 10 T cell receptor beta chains listed next were all sequenced from one sample in a study of blood T cells in healthy people across ages. A second PCR, run for about 7 to 11 cycles, used a sample-barcoded 5' primer plus a J-beta primer mix. TCRdb reprocessed the 5' RACE reads via MiXCR and lists one record per CDR3 protein. The sample consists of some 1.4 million distinct CDR3 sequences, around 42% of them appearing once. Sequenced: blood. The receptors originated from a woman between 18 and 29 years old in good health.

This chain links TRBV7-9 with TRBJ2-1, with D possibly matching TRBD2 (5 bases). Germline lookup yields CDR1 SEHNR and CDR2 FQNEAQ (reference sequence). This CDR3 has 14 residues. Trimming shortened V by 1 base and J by 8 bases, and 12 bases separated the two germline ends. CDR3 amino acids: CASSLVVRVHEQFF. CDR3 DNA: TGTGCCAGCAGCTTAGTAGTGCGGGTCCATGAGCAGTTCTTC.

The chain has TRBV30 and TRBJ1-6; no firm D call. The CDR3 runs to 15 residues. Germline CDR1 is GTSNPN and CDR2 is SVGIG (reference sequence). V was cut by 4 bases and J by 0 bases, with 10 bases left in between. The CDR3: CAWTLWSSYNSPLHF. Written as DNA, the CDR3 is TGTGCCTGGACTCTCTGGAGCTCCTATAATTCACCCCTCCACTTT.

The chain has TRBV12-3 or TRBV12-4 and TRBJ2-1; D is possibly TRBD2 (6 bases). CDR3 length: 11 residues. Trimming shortened V by 6 bases and J by 14 bases, and 14 bases separated the two germline ends. CDR3 protein: CASSLREREFF. The DNA of the CDR3 is TGTGCCAGCAGCCTCCGGGAGCGGGAGTTCTTC.

The chain uses TRBV11-2 and TRBJ2-2; TRBD2 aligns across 12 bases. The CDR3 has 20 residues. J gave up 5 bases and V 7 bases, and 20 bases lay outside the gene matches. Germline CDR1 and CDR2: SGHAT and FQNNGV. CDR3 DNA: TGTGCCAGCAACACCCAGACTAGCGGGGGTCCTAGAGTGTGGACCGGGGAGCTGTTTTTT. As protein: CASNTQTSGGPRVWTGELFF.

The CDR3 DNA reads TGTGCCAGCAGCTGGCTAGCGGGCTCCTACAATGAGCAGTTCTTC. It yields the protein CASSWLAGSYNEQFF. The rearrangement uses TRBV7-9 and TRBJ2-1, with TRBD2 matching over 8 bases. Germline CDR1 is SEHNR and CDR2 is FQNEAQ (reference sequence). The CDR3 extends over 15 amino acids. V shed 4 bases and J 0 bases; nucleotides not matched to a gene: 2.

The V and J genes are TRBV20-1 and TRBJ1-2; 7 nucleotides line up with TRBD1. V was pared by 6 bases and J by 3 bases, with 7 bases of the junction left unmatched. The germline V gene has CDR1 DFQATT and CDR2 SNEGSKA (reference sequence). This CDR3 comprises 13 residues. The CDR3 DNA reads TGCAGTGCACCTGACAGGGTGGACTATGGCTACACCTTC. This encodes CSAPDRVDYGYTF.

The gene calls are TRBV30 and TRBJ1-2; D remains ambiguous. Germline CDR1 GTSNPN, CDR2 SVGIG (reference sequence). There are 12 residues in the CDR3. V dropped 0 bases and J dropped 6 bases, with 8 bases sitting between them. The CDR3 sequence: CAWSVEANGYTF. The CDR3 nucleotides are TGTGCCTGGAGTGTGGAAGCGAATGGCTACACCTTC.

The chain employs TRBV20-1 and TRBJ1-2, with D uncertain. Germline V CDR1 and CDR2: DFQATT, SNEGSKA (reference sequence). The CDR3 runs to 19 residues. The V gene lost 2 bases and the J gene lost 0 bases, with 25 bases spanning the gap. The CDR3 is CSARLTGSRTVGTNYGYTF. The CDR3 nucleotides read TGCAGTGCTAGACTTACGGGATCCAGGACCGTGGGGACTAACTATGGCTACACCTTC.

This clonotype has just a few counts. The genes are TRBV27 and TRBJ2-3, with D perhaps matching TRBD1 (7 bases). The CDR3 has 13 residues. The V gene's germline CDR1 is MNHEY and CDR2 SMNVEV (reference sequence). Trimming took 8 bases from V and 1 from J, leaving 10 bases between them. In DNA form, the CDR3 reads TGTGCCAGCTGGAGGGGGCGCACAGATACGCAGTATTTT. Amino acids: CASWRGRTDTQYF.

The genes are TRBV10-2 and TRBJ2-1; TRBD2 is a possible D gene (5 bases). V lost 3 bases and J 4 bases, leaving 13 bases between the germline ends. CDR3 size: 15 residues. Germline CDR1 WSHSY, CDR2 SAAADI. Here the CDR3 reads CASSEQSGPYNEQFF. CDR3 in DNA: TGCGCCAGCAGTGAACAAAGCGGCCCATACAATGAGCAGTTCTTC.